These 29 T cell receptor beta chains originate from one sample sequenced in a study of blood T cell repertoires in COVID-19. The assay was immunoSEQ multiplex PCR, and TCRdb's table has in-frame clones only and misses some. The data show 250,000 to 300,000 clones, with roughly 86% seen just once and around 3.6% held by the top ten. What was sequenced was peripheral blood. The receptors shown here come from a man between 18 and 29 years old with active or convalescent COVID-19.

The gene calls are TRBV6-5 and TRBJ1-6, with 7 bases that match TRBD1. V shed 2 bases, J shed 4 bases, and the junction held 2 bases outside the gene matches. The germline CDR1 and CDR2 sequences are MNHEY and SVGAGI. The CDR3 totals 15 residues. CDR3 sequence: CASSYGTAYNSPLHF. In DNA, the CDR3 is TGTGCCAGCAGTTACGGGACAGCTTATAATTCACCCCTCCACTTT.

J is TRBJ2-5 and V is TRBV5-5, with D possibly matching TRBD1 (7 bases). The CDR3 has 14 amino acids. From germline, CDR1 is SGHKS and CDR2 YYEKEE (reference sequence). Between the trimmed V and J ends, which lost 6 bases and 1 base, there was a span of 13 bases. CDR3 region: CASTQGGPQETQYF. The DNA for the CDR3 is TGTGCCAGCACCCAGGGGGGTCCCCAAGAGACCCAGTACTTC.

The chain recombines TRBV6-1 with TRBJ1-2, with D possibly matching TRBD1 (5 bases). V was shortened by 2 bases and J by 2 bases, with 24 bases between the two germline ends. Germline V gives CDR1 MNHNS, CDR2 SASEGT. The CDR3 length is 19 residues. The CDR3 is CASSERDRWRGKGNYGYTF. CDR3 DNA: TGTGCCAGCAGTGAAAGAGATCGGTGGAGGGGTAAGGGAAACTATGGCTACACCTTC.

Here the CDR3 reads CASSSPIAGSLYEQYF. The CDR3, as DNA: TGTGCCAGCAGTTCCCCCATAGCGGGGAGTCTCTACGAGCAGTACTTC. This chain uses TRBV28 with TRBJ2-7; 8 bases line up with TRBD2. CDR1 MDHEN and CDR2 SYDVKM come from the germline V gene. Unmatched junction bases numbered 11, after V lost 4 bases and J lost 3 bases. The CDR3 has 16 amino acids.

This clone was observed a single time. The CDR3 DNA sequence: TGTGCCAGCAGCCCTACTTTCCGGGACAGGGGGCTCTACGAGCAGTACTTC. Amino acid sequence: CASSPTFRDRGLYEQYF. The chain couples TRBV7-9 to TRBJ2-7, with 12 bases identical to TRBD1. From germline, CDR1 is SEHNR and CDR2 FQNEAQ (reference sequence). After removal of 5 bases from V and 3 bases from J, the junction contained 11 bases not matched to a gene. There are 17 residues in the CDR3.

This chain connects TRBV6-5 to TRBJ1-1; no definite D call. The CDR3 loop spans 14 amino acids. The germline V and J ends were trimmed by 4 bases and 2 bases, with 11 bases remaining between them. Germline V gene lookup returns CDR1 MNHEY and CDR2 SVGAGI. The DNA of the CDR3 is TGTGCCAGCAGTTTAGAGTTCTTTAACACTGAAGCTTTCTTT. Protein: CASSLEFFNTEAFF.

Points on this clone: Other DNA sequences of this sample code for an identical CDR3. The chain employs TRBV19 and TRBJ1-5, with a tentative D call TRBD1 (6 bases). Germline loops: CDR1 LNHDA, CDR2 SQIVND (reference sequence). The length of the CDR3 is 14 residues. Deletions cut 6 bases from V and 2 bases from J, with 11 bases between. The chain's CDR3 is CASSRGGGNQPQHF. The DNA for the CDR3 is TGTGCCAGTAGCCGAGGGGGGGGCAATCAGCCCCAGCATTTT.

The chain carries TRBV30 and TRBJ1-6; 7 bases line up with TRBD1. Per the germline V gene, CDR1 is GTSNPN and CDR2 is SVGIG (reference sequence). The CDR3 is 12 amino acids. The CDR3 DNA reads as TGTGCTTACGACAGGGAGGTTTCACCCCTCCACTTT. This codes for CAYDREVSPLHF.

The chain joins TRBV5-6 to TRBJ1-2; 11 bases fit TRBD1. The germline gives CDR1 SGHDT, CDR2 YYEEEE. The CDR3 has 16 amino acids. Unmatched junction bases numbered 12, after V lost 4 bases and J lost 7 bases. The CDR3 DNA sequence: TGTGCCAGCAGCACAACTGCAGGACAGGGGGCGGTTGGCTACACCTTC. It yields the protein CASSTTAGQGAVGYTF.

The genes are TRBV6-5 and TRBJ2-1; 10 nucleotides agree with TRBD2. The CDR3 loop spans 16 amino acids. The junction had 3 bases not matched to a gene; V was cut back by 0 bases and J by 4 bases. Germline V gene sequence: CDR1 MNHEY, CDR2 SVGAGI. The CDR3 is CASSYSSGGLYNEQFF. CDR3 nucleotides: TGTGCCAGCAGTTACTCTAGCGGGGGGCTTTACAATGAGCAGTTCTTC.

The J gene is TRBJ2-3, the V gene TRBV28; 13 bases agree with TRBD2. V was pared by 5 bases and J by 2 bases, with 4 bases of the junction left unmatched. Germline CDR1 is MDHEN and CDR2 is SYDVKM. The CDR3 is made up of 16 amino acids. In nucleotides, the CDR3 is TGTGCCAGCAGTACACTAGCGGGGGGGGTCACAGATACGCAGTATTTT. Translation gives CASSTLAGGVTDTQYF.

This chain uses TRBV12-3 or TRBV12-4 with TRBJ1-1, with 8 bases that match TRBD1. The ends lost 6 bases at V and 6 bases at J; junction bases unmatched: 6. The CDR3 loop spans 13 amino acids. The CDR3 region has the DNA TGTGCCAGCAGCCGGACAGGGCCCCCTGAAGCTTTCTTT. Its translation is CASSRTGPPEAFF.

The chain carries TRBV6-2 or TRBV6-3 and TRBJ2-7; D possibly corresponds to TRBD2 (7 bases). Per germline, CDR1 MNHEY and CDR2 SVGEGT. The CDR3 sequence is 15 residues long. Trimming stripped 6 bases from V and 5 bases from J, with 20 bases between. The CDR3 loop is CASSPDSVAGHEQYF. CDR3 bases: TGTGCCAGCAGCCCGGACAGTGTAGCGGGCCACGAGCAGTACTTC.

The V gene is TRBV29-1, the J gene TRBJ1-2; TRBD1 matches at 9 bases. Germline CDR1 is SQVTM and CDR2 is ANQGSEA. J was trimmed by 8 bases and V by 7 bases; bases with no gene match: 20. The CDR3 runs to 16 residues. The CDR3, as DNA: TGCAGCGCCGGGACCTTGGACAGGGGCGTATTTCGGGGCTACACCTTC. Translating gives CSAGTLDRGVFRGYTF.

The chain carries TRBV19 and TRBJ1-5, with 9 bases fitting TRBD1. This CDR3 contains 14 residues. Trimming took 4 bases from V and 6 from J; bases not matched to a gene: 4. Germline CDR1 reads LNHDA; CDR2 reads SQIVND (reference sequence). The CDR3, as DNA: TGTGCCAGTAGTACACAGGGGGCTGGTCAGCCCCAGCATTTT. This translates into CASSTQGAGQPQHF.

This clone is a singleton in its sample. The J gene is TRBJ1-1, the V gene TRBV5-1; D is perhaps TRBD1 (6 bases). Germline lookup yields CDR1 SGHRS and CDR2 YFSETQ. This CDR3 contains 15 residues. The V end lost 0 bases, the J end lost 5 bases, and 14 bases lay between the germline ends. The CDR3 DNA reads TGCGCCAGCAGCTTGGACCCAGGGGCGGTGACTGAAGCTTTCTTT. Its translation is CASSLDPGAVTEAFF.

This chain links TRBV7-8 with TRBJ1-5, with TRBD1 identical over 9 bases. The germline V gene encodes CDR1 SGHVS and CDR2 FQNEAQ. This CDR3 spans 14 amino acids. The V gene end was trimmed by 6 bases and the J gene end by 6 bases; junction bases not matched to a gene: 6. This CDR3 reads CASSLGQGGQPQHF. The CDR3 DNA is TGTGCCAGCAGTTTGGGACAGGGTGGTCAGCCCCAGCATTTT.

This rearrangement joins TRBV11-3 to TRBJ1-5; the D gene is possibly TRBD1 (5 bases). Trimming took 7 bases from V and 4 from J, leaving 20 bases between them. The CDR3 totals 16 residues. The V gene's germline CDR1 is SGHNT and CDR2 YENEEA. CDR3 region: CASTTKQGDLNQPQHF. CDR3 in DNA: TGTGCCAGCACCACTAAGCAAGGGGATCTGAATCAGCCCCAGCATTTT.

V and J are TRBV29-1 and TRBJ1-2, with a possible D match to TRBD1 (6 bases). Trimming stripped 5 bases from V and 7 bases from J, with 11 bases between. Germline-derived CDR1 and CDR2 are SQVTM and ANQGSEA. The CDR3 loop spans 11 amino acids. This CDR3 reads CSVTGFGGYTF. DNA of the CDR3: TGCAGCGTTACAGGGTTTGGTGGCTACACCTTC.

This chain links TRBV28 with TRBJ1-6; 8 bases agree with TRBD1. The CDR3 sequence is 13 residues long. Germline values: CDR1 MDHEN, CDR2 SYDVKM. V gave up 9 bases and J gave up 10 bases; unmatched junction bases: 8. In nucleotides, the CDR3 is TGTGCCAGTCTGGACAGGGTAGTATCACCCCTCCACTTT. Protein sequence: CASLDRVVSPLHF. The whole variable domain, remainder taken from reference TRBV28 and TRBJ1-6, is DVKVTQSSRYLVKRTGEKVFLECVQDMDHENMFWYRQDPGLGLRLIYFSYDVKMKEKGDIPEGYSVSREKKERFSLILESASTNQTSMYLCASLDRVVSPLHFGNGTRLTVT.

The chain links TRBV7-3 to TRBJ2-1; 10 positions agree with TRBD2. V lost 5 bases and J lost 7; bases outside the gene matches: 11. Germline V gene sequence: CDR1 SGHTA, CDR2 FQGTGA. The CDR3 totals 16 residues. The CDR3 loop reads CASSTTPLAGRNEQFF. The CDR3 DNA is TGTGCCAGCAGCACTACCCCACTAGCGGGAAGGAATGAGCAGTTCTTC.

This chain connects TRBV5-4 to TRBJ2-7, with D possibly matching TRBD1 (6 bases). There are 14 residues in the CDR3. The germline V gene encodes CDR1 SGHNT and CDR2 YYREEE (reference sequence). The V end lost 4 bases, the J end lost 4 bases, and 15 bases lay between the germline ends. CDR3 nucleotide sequence: TGTGCCAGCAGCCTGCGCGCAGGGGAATACGAGCAGTACTTC. It translates to CASSLRAGEYEQYF.

The chain has TRBV13 and TRBJ2-2; D is unresolved. The V gene lost 4 bases and the J gene lost 0 bases, with 12 bases spanning the gap. Germline CDR1 and CDR2: PRHDT and FYEKMQ (reference sequence). This CDR3 has 16 residues. In DNA, the CDR3 is TGTGCCAGCAGCTCCGCCAGACACGCGAACACCGGGGAGCTGTTTTTT. Translating gives CASSSARHANTGELFF.

This clone showed up just a few times. The genes are TRBV5-6 and TRBJ1-1; D may be TRBD1 (5 bases). Trimming removed 1 base from V and 1 base from J, with 17 bases in between. CDR3 length: 17 residues. Germline V CDR1 and CDR2: SGHDT, YYEEEE. Written as DNA, the CDR3 is TGTGCCAGCAGCTTGCAGTGGGGCGGATTCACGAACACTGAAGCTTTCTTT. The encoded protein is CASSLQWGGFTNTEAFF. Supplemented by reference TRBV5-6 and TRBJ1-1, the full variable domain reads DAGVTQSPTHLIKTRGQQVTLRCSPKSGHDTVSWYQQALGQGPQFIFQYYEEEERQRGNFPDRFSGHQFPNYSSELNVNALLLGDSALYLCASSLQWGGFTNTEAFFGQGTRLTVV.

The genes are TRBV12-3 or TRBV12-4 and TRBJ1-1; no clear D gene. The CDR3 has 11 amino acids. V was pared by 3 bases and J by 8 bases, with 7 bases between. The CDR3 nucleotides read TGTGCCAGCAGTTTGGCGGGGGAAGCTTTCTTT. Translated, it gives CASSLAGEAFF.

The rearrangement joins TRBV11-2 to TRBJ2-7; D gene uncertain. V dropped 1 base and J dropped 2 bases, with 12 bases sitting between them. The CDR3 runs to 15 residues. Germline loops: CDR1 SGHAT, CDR2 FQNNGV. The CDR3 loop is CASSLGAYKTYEQYF. CDR3 sequence (DNA): TGTGCCAGCAGCTTAGGGGCCTACAAGACCTACGAGCAGTACTTC.

Points on this clone: The sample contains more than one DNA sequence encoding this CDR3. This chain connects TRBV5-5 to TRBJ1-2, with 7 bases identical to TRBD1. The CDR3 has 16 amino acids. Germline V CDR1 and CDR2: SGHKS, YYEKEE (reference sequence). V lost 4 bases, J lost 4 bases, and 13 bases stayed unmatched. CDR3 amino acids: CASSIGPGQYFYGYTF. The CDR3 DNA reads TGTGCCAGCAGCATTGGGCCGGGACAGTATTTCTATGGCTACACCTTC. The variable domain in full, with the rest retrieved from reference TRBV5-5 and TRBJ1-2, is DAGVTQSPTHLIKTRGQQVTLRCSPISGHKSVSWYQQVLGQGPQFIFQYYEKEERGRGNFPDRFSARQFPNYSSELNVNALLLGDSALYLCASSIGPGQYFYGYTFGSGTRLTVV.

This chain links TRBV3-1 (or the pseudogene TRBV3-2) with TRBJ2-5, with 8 bases lining up with TRBD2. The trim removed 4 bases at V and 5 bases at J, leaving 6 bases unmatched. The CDR3 covers 14 residues. The germline V gene has CDR1 LGHDT and CDR2 YNNKEL (reference sequence). The CDR3 loop reads CASSREGLVETQYF. For the CDR3, the DNA is TGTGCCAGCAGCCGAGAGGGACTAGTGGAGACCCAGTACTTC.

The chain uses TRBV6-5 and TRBJ2-1; TRBD2 is a possible D gene (6 bases). Trimming shortened V by 6 bases and J by 6 bases, and 15 bases separated the two germline ends. The CDR3 has 14 amino acids. Germline CDR1 and CDR2: MNHEY and SVGAGI. The DNA of the CDR3 is TGTGCCAGCAGGACAGCGGGTGTAGTCAATGAGCAGTTCTTC. This translates into CASRTAGVVNEQFF.